One sample yielded the 24 T cell receptor beta chains listed below, sequenced in a study of HIV-infected children after antiretroviral therapy interruption. Treatment denoted: PENTA 11 planned treatment interruption arm or continuous ART arm. Unique molecular identifiers were included in an RNA-based 3' RACE TCR library. TCRdb fed the 3' RACE reads into MiXCR, producing one record per CDR3 protein. This table has over 15,000 distinct CDR3 sequences, approximately 3% appearing once. The sample consisted of CD45RA+ CD4+ T cells from PBMCs, taken from a donor given antiretroviral therapy, either interrupted or continuous. Subset reported: naive CD4+ CD45RA+ CD45RO- T cells. These receptors were obtained from a child aged 2 to 17 with HIV.

This clonotype was observed at least ten times. This chain connects TRBV7-9 to TRBJ2-3; D remains unclear. Germline lookup yields CDR1 SEHNR and CDR2 FQNEAQ (reference sequence). This CDR3 is 14 amino acids long. The ends were cut back, 4 bases at V and 6 bases at J, with 14 bases in the middle. CDR3 nucleotides: TGTGCCAGCAGCTCAATCGCCACCGACGATACGCAGTATTTT. Encoded protein: CASSSIATDDTQYF. The full variable domain, its missing parts supplied by reference TRBV7-9 and TRBJ2-3, is DTGVSQNPRHKITKRGQNVTFRCDPISEHNRLYWYRQTLGQGPEFLTYFQNEAQLEKSRLLSDRFSAERPKGSFSTLEIQRTEQGDSAMYLCASSSIATDDTQYFGPGTRLTVL.

This clonotype is large by share. The junction departs from the called germline gene at one end, perhaps through a read error. This sequence joins TRBV7-9 and TRBJ2-3, with D maybe TRBD2 (6 bases). Germline CDR1 reads SEHNR; CDR2 reads FQNEAQ (reference sequence). The CDR3 is 14 amino acids. CDR3 bases: TGTGCCAGCAGCCATGGAGGGAGCAGAGATACGCAGTATTTT. Protein product: CASSHGGSRDTQYF. The full variable domain, rest sourced from reference TRBV7-9 and TRBJ2-3, is DTGVSQNPRHKITKRGQNVTFRCDPISEHNRLYWYRQTLGQGPEFLTYFQNEAQLEKSRLLSDRFSAERPKGSFSTLEIQRTEQGDSAMYLCASSHGGSRDTQYFGPGTRLTVL.

This clonotype showed up many times. The genes are TRBV29-1 and TRBJ2-7; possibly TRBD2 for D (5 bases). CDR3 length: 13 amino acids. The germline CDR1 and CDR2 sequences are SQVTM and ANQGSEA. V lost 4 bases to trimming and J lost 5 bases, with 15 bases between them. The CDR3 nucleotides read TGCAGCGTTGGGTCCGGGGTGAGGAACGAGCAGTACTTC. Translation: CSVGSGVRNEQYF.

This clonotype was seen repeatedly, ten times or more. The chain joins TRBV6-5 to TRBJ2-1; D is possibly TRBD1 (5 bases). Trimming pared 6 bases from V and 0 bases from J, leaving 12 bases between. CDR3 length: 15 amino acids. CDR1 and CDR2 from the germline V gene are MNHEY and SVGAGI. The CDR3 here is CASSPRQSSYNEQFF. The CDR3 DNA is TGTGCCAGCAGCCCAAGACAGAGCTCCTACAATGAGCAGTTCTTC.

The genes are TRBV5-4 and TRBJ1-4, with D possibly matching TRBD1 (6 bases). The germline CDR1 and CDR2 sequences are SGHNT and YYREEE (reference sequence). Trimming left V 4 bases short and J 2 bases short, with 15 bases between. This CDR3 spans 16 amino acids. CDR3 in DNA: TGTGCCAGCAGCCCGGGACCCGGGGGCACTAATGAAAAACTGTTTTTT. Protein sequence: CASSPGPGGTNEKLFF.

By sample share, this clonotype is medium-sized. The chain recombines TRBV28 with TRBJ2-1; 12 bases align to TRBD2. The ends lost 5 bases at V and 7 bases at J; junction bases unmatched: 3. The CDR3 extends over 14 amino acids. Germline assignment: CDR1 MDHEN and CDR2 SYDVKM. The CDR3 here is CASSLAGGRNEQFF. CDR3 nucleotides: TGTGCCAGCAGTCTAGCGGGGGGGCGTAATGAGCAGTTCTTC.

Ten or more counts support this clonotype. The chain is built from TRBV5-1 and TRBJ1-6; no definite D call. The ends were cut back, 0 bases at V and 10 bases at J, with 8 bases in the middle. The CDR3 sequence is 13 residues long. CDR1 SGHRS and CDR2 YFSETQ come from the germline V gene. The CDR3 sequence is CASSLDSPSPLHF. Written as DNA, the CDR3 is TGCGCCAGCAGCTTGGACAGTCCGTCACCCCTCCACTTT.

This clonotype has at least ten counts. The gene calls are TRBV12-3 or TRBV12-4 and TRBJ2-5, with D unresolved. The CDR3 spans 12 residues. V lost 0 bases and J lost 5, with 4 bases in between. The CDR3 sequence: CASSLAWETQYF. The CDR3 nucleotides read TGTGCCAGCAGTTTAGCCTGGGAGACCCAGTACTTC.

The sample holds many counts of this clonotype. V is TRBV28 and J is TRBJ2-7, with no clear D. V was cut by 6 bases and J by 0 bases, with 18 bases left in between. This CDR3 is built from 16 residues. Germline V CDR1 and CDR2: MDHEN, SYDVKM. The CDR3 protein is CASSSPLPYISYEQYF. The CDR3 DNA reads as TGTGCCAGCAGCTCTCCCTTACCATATATCTCCTACGAGCAGTACTTC.

This clonotype was detected ten times or more. Germline is not matched at one junction end, which may reflect a read error. The CDR3 bases are TGTGCCAGCAGTATGGGGGGTGATTCCGACTACACCTTC. Translating gives CASSMGGDSDYTF. This rearrangement joins TRBV19 to TRBJ1-2; the D gene is possibly TRBD1 (5 bases). The CDR3 contains 13 residues. Germline CDR1 LNHDA, CDR2 SQIVND (reference sequence).

This chain uses TRBV6-1 with TRBJ2-1; 10 positions agree with TRBD2. The V segment lost 4 bases and the J segment 7 bases; nucleotides outside the gene matches: 4. The V gene's germline CDR1 is MNHNS and CDR2 SASEGT. The CDR3 totals 14 residues. The chain's CDR3 is CASSASGRGNEQFF. The CDR3 bases are TGTGCCAGCAGTGCTAGCGGGAGAGGGAATGAGCAGTTCTTC.

Relative to its sample, this clonotype is medium-sized. V usage is TRBV20-1 and J usage is TRBJ2-1; D not certain. The CDR3 contains 15 residues. V gave up 0 bases and J gave up 0 bases, with 9 bases separating them. The germline gives CDR1 DFQATT, CDR2 SNEGSKA (reference sequence). The CDR3 is CSARDQLSSYNEQFF. DNA for the CDR3: TGCAGTGCTAGAGACCAACTAAGCTCCTACAATGAGCAGTTCTTC.

This clonotype came up many times. V and J are TRBV29-1 and TRBJ1-2; D is unresolved. The germline CDR1 and CDR2 sequences are SQVTM and ANQGSEA. V was clipped by 1 base and J by 8 bases, with 14 bases between them. The CDR3 is made up of 13 amino acids. Here the CDR3 reads CSVEGSGEDGYTF. The DNA for the CDR3 is TGCAGCGTTGAAGGTTCCGGCGAGGACGGCTACACCTTC. Full variable domain (outside the CDR3, taken from reference TRBV29-1 and TRBJ1-2): SAVISQKPSRDICQRGTSLTIQCQVDSQVTMMFWYRQQPGQSLTLIATANQGSEATYESGFVIDKFPISRPNLTFSTLTVSNMSPEDSSIYLCSVEGSGEDGYTFGSGTRLTVV.

V is TRBV5-1 and J is TRBJ1-4; maybe TRBD1 (5 bases). Trimming took off 4 bases at V and 0 bases at J, with 10 bases between the two ends. This CDR3 contains 15 residues. Germline CDR1 SGHRS, CDR2 YFSETQ. CDR3 sequence reads: CASSPGLATNEKLFF. DNA of the CDR3: TGCGCCAGCAGCCCGGGACTTGCAACTAATGAAAAACTGTTTTTT. Variable domain in full (rest from reference TRBV5-1 and TRBJ1-4): KAGVTQTPRYLIKTRGQQVTLSCSPISGHRSVSWYQQTPGQGLQFLFEYFSETQRNKGNFPGRFSGRQFSNSRSEMNVSTLELGDSALYLCASSPGLATNEKLFFGSGTQLSVL.

This clonotype appeared many times. The chain links TRBV19 to TRBJ2-1, with TRBD2 matching over 7 bases. Germline V lookup: CDR1 LNHDA, CDR2 SQIVND (reference sequence). Trimming removed 7 bases from V and 1 base from J; junction bases left unmatched: 4. This CDR3 region has 14 residues. The CDR3 protein is CASMASGSYNEQFF. The CDR3 DNA follows: TGTGCCAGTATGGCTAGCGGATCCTACAATGAGCAGTTCTTC.

This clonotype was picked up many times. The chain has TRBV12-3 or TRBV12-4 and TRBJ1-2; 8 nucleotides line up with TRBD1. The V and J ends lost 5 bases and 7 bases, in that order; junction bases with no gene match: 12. The CDR3 contains 15 residues. This CDR3 is CASSPDRVAGGGYTF. The CDR3 nucleotides are TGTGCCAGCAGTCCGGACAGGGTGGCGGGAGGTGGCTACACCTTC.

Ten or more counts support this clonotype. V and J are TRBV20-1 and TRBJ2-6, with D unclear. CDR3 length: 14 residues. V was cut by 1 base and J by 0 bases, with 4 bases left in between. Germline values: CDR1 DFQATT, CDR2 SNEGSKA (reference sequence). The CDR3 loop is CSARASSGANVLTF. CDR3 DNA: TGCAGTGCTAGAGCTAGCTCTGGGGCCAACGTCCTGACTTTC.

This clonotype was counted ten times or more. The CDR3 sequence: CAWPGQGYEQYF. CDR3 DNA sequence: TGTGCCTGGCCGGGACAGGGCTATGAACAGTACTTC. The chain is built from TRBV30 and TRBJ2-7, with TRBD1 identical over 9 bases. V was pared by 5 bases and J by 10 bases, with 9 bases of the junction left unmatched. The germline V gene has CDR1 GTSNPN and CDR2 SVGIG (reference sequence). The CDR3 spans 12 residues.

This clonotype has ten or more counts. The rearrangement uses TRBV12-3 or TRBV12-4 and TRBJ1-5; 9 positions agree with TRBD1. This CDR3 has 16 residues. Trimming took 5 bases from V and 7 from J; bases not matched to a gene: 12. CDR3 in amino acids: CASSPGTGRGGQPQHF. The DNA of the CDR3 is TGTGCCAGCAGTCCGGGGACAGGGAGAGGGGGCCAGCCCCAGCATTTT.

This clonotype has a count of ten or more. The rearrangement links TRBV12-3 or TRBV12-4 to TRBJ2-2; maybe TRBD2 (6 bases). CDR3 length equals 14 residues. Trimming shortened V by 8 bases and J by 6 bases, and 16 bases separated the two germline ends. Here the CDR3 reads CASQGGISSGELFF. As DNA, the CDR3 is TGTGCCAGCCAGGGAGGCATCTCTTCCGGGGAGCTGTTTTTT.

In its sample, this clonotype was seen many times. The chain carries TRBV24-1 and TRBJ2-2; no firm D call. Germline CDR1 is KGHDR and CDR2 is SFDVKD. This CDR3 contains 15 residues. V lost 1 base and J lost 5, with 10 bases in between. CDR3 amino acids: CATSDFRSGTGELFF. CDR3 coding DNA: TGTGCCACCAGTGATTTCAGGAGTGGGACCGGGGAGCTGTTTTTT.

This clonotype was seen repeatedly, ten times or more. This chain connects TRBV15 to TRBJ2-5; 8 nucleotides line up with TRBD1. The CDR3 consists of 16 residues. Germline CDR1 and CDR2: LNHNV and YYDKDF (reference sequence). With V trimmed by 0 bases and J by 11 bases, 14 bases remained unmatched. The DNA for the CDR3 is TGTGCCACCAGCAGAGACTGGACAGGGAGCACAGATACGCAGTACTTC. This encodes CATSRDWTGSTDTQYF. The full variable domain, rest sourced from reference TRBV15 and TRBJ2-5, is DAMVIQNPRYQVTQFGKPVTLSCSQTLNHNVMYWYQQKSSQAPKLLFHYYDKDFNNEADTPDNFQSRRPNTSFCFLDIRSPGLGDTAMYLCATSRDWTGSTDTQYFGPGTRLLVL.

In this sample, this clonotype turned up many times. The chain is built from TRBV5-1 and TRBJ1-1; D possibly corresponds to TRBD1 (5 bases). Trimming left V 6 bases short and J 1 base short, with 13 bases between. Germline V lookup: CDR1 SGHRS, CDR2 YFSETQ. The CDR3 is 14 amino acids. CDR3 nucleotides: TGCGCCAGCAATGCTCCGGGACGGAACACTGAAGCTTTCTTT. It is translated as CASNAPGRNTEAFF.

This clonotype has at least ten counts. The chain carries TRBV11-2 and TRBJ1-5; tentative D call: TRBD1 (5 bases). The CDR3 is 15 amino acids. Looked up from germline, CDR1 is SGHAT and CDR2 is FQNNGV. Deletions cut 5 bases from V and 6 bases from J, with 17 bases between. CDR3 amino acids: CASSLGASSGQPQHF. The DNA for the CDR3 is TGTGCCAGCAGCCTAGGGGCTTCTTCCGGTCAGCCCCAGCATTTT. Full variable domain (missing parts from reference TRBV11-2 and TRBJ1-5): EAGVAQSPRYKIIEKRQSVAFWCNPISGHATLYWYQQILGQGPKLLIQFQNNGVVDDSQLPKDRFSAERLKGVDSTLKIQPAKLEDSAVYLCASSLGASSGQPQHFGDGTRLSIL.